The clone carrying this T cell receptor beta chain was detected once. A far bigger clonotype differs at one base, so this is likely a read error. The same CDR3 arises from other DNA sequences in this sample as well. This entry comes from a study of shared clonotypes between healthy human individuals. Profiled with immunoSEQ multiplex PCR; TCRdb holds only in-frame clones, not every one. This sample has about half a million clones, with over 70% found just once. Germline V gene data show CDR1 as SGHRS and CDR2 as YFSETQ. The V segment lost 3 bases and the J segment 5 bases; nucleotides outside the gene matches: 8. The CDR3 spans 15 residues.

The receptor was isolated from a woman between 40 and 50 years old in good health. Some clones in this sample may be carry-over from other donors' samples. Sequences were obtained from PBMCs. The J gene is TRBJ1-1, the V gene TRBV5-1; 9 bases line up with TRBD1. CDR3 region: CASSYSRTGATEAFF. CDR3 DNA sequence: TGCGCCAGCAGCTACTCCAGGACAGGGGCTACTGAAGCTTTCTTT. The full variable domain, with the rest looked up from reference TRBV5-1 and TRBJ1-1, is KAGVTQTPRYLIKTRGQQVTLSCSPISGHRSVSWYQQTPGQGLQFLFEYFSETQRNKGNFPGRFSGRQFSNSRSEMNVSTLELGDSALYLCASSYSRTGATEAFFGQGTRLTVV.